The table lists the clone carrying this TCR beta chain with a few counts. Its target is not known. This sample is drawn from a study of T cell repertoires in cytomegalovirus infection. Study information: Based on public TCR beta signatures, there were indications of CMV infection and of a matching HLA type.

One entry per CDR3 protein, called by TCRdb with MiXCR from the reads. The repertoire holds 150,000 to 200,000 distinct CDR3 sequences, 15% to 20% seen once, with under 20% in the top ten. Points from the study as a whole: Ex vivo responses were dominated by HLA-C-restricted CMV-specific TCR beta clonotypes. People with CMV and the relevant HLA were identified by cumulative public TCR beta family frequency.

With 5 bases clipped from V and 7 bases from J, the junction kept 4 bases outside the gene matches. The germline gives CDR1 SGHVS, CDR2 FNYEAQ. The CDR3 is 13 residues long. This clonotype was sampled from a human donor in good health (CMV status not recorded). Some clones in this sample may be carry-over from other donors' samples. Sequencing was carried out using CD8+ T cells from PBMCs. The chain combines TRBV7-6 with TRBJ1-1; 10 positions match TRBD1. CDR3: CASSIGQGDEAFF. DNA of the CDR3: TGTGCCAGCAGCATTGGACAGGGGGATGAAGCTTTCTTT. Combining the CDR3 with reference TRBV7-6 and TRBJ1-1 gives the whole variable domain GAGVSQSPRYKVTKRGQDVALRCDPISGHVSLYWYRQALGQGPEFLTYFNYEAQQDKSGLPNDRFSAERPEGSISTLTIQRTEQRDSAMYRCASSIGQGDEAFFGQGTRLTVV.